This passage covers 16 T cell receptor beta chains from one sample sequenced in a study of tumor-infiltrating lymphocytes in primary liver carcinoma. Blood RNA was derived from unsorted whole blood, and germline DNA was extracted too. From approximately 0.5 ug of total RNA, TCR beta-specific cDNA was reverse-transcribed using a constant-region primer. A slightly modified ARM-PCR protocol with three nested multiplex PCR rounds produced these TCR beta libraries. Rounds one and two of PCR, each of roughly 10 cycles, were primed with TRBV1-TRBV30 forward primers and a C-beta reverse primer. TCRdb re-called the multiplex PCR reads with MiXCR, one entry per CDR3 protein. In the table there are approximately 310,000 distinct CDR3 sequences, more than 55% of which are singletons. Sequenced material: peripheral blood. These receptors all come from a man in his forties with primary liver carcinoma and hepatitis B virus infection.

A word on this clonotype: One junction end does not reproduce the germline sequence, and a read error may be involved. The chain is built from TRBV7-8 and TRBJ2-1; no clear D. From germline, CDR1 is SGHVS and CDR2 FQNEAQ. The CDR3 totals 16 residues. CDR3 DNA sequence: TGTGCCAGCAGCCCTCACTTCGGCGGTACCTACAATGAGCAGTCCTTC. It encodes CASSPHFGGTYNEQSF.

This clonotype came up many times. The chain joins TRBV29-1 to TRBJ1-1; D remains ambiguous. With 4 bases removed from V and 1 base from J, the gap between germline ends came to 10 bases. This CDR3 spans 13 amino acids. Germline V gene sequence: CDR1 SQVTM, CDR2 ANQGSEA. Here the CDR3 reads CSVGNSPNTEAFF. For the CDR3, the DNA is TGCAGCGTTGGTAACAGCCCGAACACTGAAGCTTTCTTT.

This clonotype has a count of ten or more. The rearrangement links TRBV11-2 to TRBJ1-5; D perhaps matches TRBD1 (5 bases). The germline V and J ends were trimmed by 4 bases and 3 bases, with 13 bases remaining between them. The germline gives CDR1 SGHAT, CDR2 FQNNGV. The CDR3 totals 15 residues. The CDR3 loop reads CASSSGLSVNQPQHF. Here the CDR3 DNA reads TGTGCCAGCAGCTCGGGGCTGTCTGTCAATCAGCCCCAGCATTTT.

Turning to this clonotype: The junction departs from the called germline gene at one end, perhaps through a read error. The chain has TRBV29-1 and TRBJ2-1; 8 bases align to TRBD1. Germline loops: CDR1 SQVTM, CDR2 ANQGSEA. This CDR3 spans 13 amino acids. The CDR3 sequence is CSVDPGGGNKQLF. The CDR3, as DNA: TGCAGCGTTGATCCAGGGGGCGGCAATAAGCAGCTCTTC.

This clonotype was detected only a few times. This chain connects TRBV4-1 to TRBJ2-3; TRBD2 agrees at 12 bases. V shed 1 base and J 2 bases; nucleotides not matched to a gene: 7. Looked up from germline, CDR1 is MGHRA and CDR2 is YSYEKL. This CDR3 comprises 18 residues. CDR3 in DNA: TGCGCCAGCAGCCAAGCTAGCGGGAGGGCCTCCCACACAGATACGCAGTATTTT. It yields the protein CASSQASGRASHTDTQYF.

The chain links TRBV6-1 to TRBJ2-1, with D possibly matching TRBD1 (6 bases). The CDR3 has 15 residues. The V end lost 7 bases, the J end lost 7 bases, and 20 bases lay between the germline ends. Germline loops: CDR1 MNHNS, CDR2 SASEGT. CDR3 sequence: CASTIEGERLNEQFF. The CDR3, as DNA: TGTGCCAGCACTATCGAGGGGGAGCGCCTAAATGAGCAGTTCTTC.

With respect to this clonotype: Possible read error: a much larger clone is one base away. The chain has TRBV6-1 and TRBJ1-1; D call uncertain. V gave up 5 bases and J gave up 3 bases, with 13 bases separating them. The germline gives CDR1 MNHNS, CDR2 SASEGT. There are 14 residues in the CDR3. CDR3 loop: CASSLAASDTEAFF. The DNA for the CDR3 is TGTGCCAGCAGTCTGGCTGCCTCCGACACTGAAGCTTTCTTT.

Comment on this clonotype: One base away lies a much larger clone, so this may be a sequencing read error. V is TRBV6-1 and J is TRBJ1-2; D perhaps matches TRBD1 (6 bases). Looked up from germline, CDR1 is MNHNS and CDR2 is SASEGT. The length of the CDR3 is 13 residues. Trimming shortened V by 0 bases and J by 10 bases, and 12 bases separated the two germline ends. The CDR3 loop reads CASSEAGQSVYTF. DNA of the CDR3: TGTGCCAGCAGTGAAGCCGGACAGTCGGTCTACACCTTC.

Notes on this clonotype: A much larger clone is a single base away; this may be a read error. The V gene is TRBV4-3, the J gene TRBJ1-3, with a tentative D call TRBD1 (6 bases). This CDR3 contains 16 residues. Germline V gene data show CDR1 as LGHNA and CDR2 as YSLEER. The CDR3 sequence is CASRQDLRDTRNTIYF. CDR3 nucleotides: TGCGCCAGCCGCCAAGATCTTCGGGACACTAGAAACACCATATATTTT.

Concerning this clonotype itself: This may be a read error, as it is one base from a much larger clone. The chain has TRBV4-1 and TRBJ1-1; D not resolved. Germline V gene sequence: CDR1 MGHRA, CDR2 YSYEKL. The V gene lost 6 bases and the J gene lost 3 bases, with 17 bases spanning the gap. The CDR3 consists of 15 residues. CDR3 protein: CASSQTIDMDTEAFF. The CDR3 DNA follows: TGCGCCAGCAGTCAGACTATTGACATGGACACTGAAGCTTTCTTT.

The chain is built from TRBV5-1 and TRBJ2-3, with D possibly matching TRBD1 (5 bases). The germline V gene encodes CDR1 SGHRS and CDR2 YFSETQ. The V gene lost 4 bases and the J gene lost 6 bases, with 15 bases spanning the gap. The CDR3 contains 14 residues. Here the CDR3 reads CASSPGWGMDTQYF. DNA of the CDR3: TGCGCCAGCAGCCCCGGATGGGGCATGGATACGCAGTATTTT.

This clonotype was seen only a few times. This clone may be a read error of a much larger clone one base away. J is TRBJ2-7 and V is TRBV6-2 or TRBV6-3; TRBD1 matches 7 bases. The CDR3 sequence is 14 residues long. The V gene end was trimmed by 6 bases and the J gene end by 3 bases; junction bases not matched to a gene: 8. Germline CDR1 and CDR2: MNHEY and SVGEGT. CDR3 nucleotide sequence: TGTGCCAGCAGGGGCAACAGGGGAATCTACGAGCAGTACTTC. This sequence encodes CASRGNRGIYEQYF.

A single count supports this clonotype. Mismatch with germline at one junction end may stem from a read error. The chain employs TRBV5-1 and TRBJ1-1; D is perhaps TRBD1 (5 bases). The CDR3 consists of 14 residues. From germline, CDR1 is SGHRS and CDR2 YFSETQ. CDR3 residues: CASSLLGRDGEASF. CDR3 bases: TGTGCCAGCAGCTTGCTCGGTCGGGACGGTGAAGCTTCCTTT.

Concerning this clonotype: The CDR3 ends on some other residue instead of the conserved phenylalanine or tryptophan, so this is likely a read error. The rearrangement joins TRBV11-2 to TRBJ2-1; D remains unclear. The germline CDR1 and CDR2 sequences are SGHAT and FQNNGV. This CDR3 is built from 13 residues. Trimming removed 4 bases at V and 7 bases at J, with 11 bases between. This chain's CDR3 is CASSSTVKNEQFL. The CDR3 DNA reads TGTGCCAGCAGCTCGACGGTCAAGAATGAGCAGTTCCTC.

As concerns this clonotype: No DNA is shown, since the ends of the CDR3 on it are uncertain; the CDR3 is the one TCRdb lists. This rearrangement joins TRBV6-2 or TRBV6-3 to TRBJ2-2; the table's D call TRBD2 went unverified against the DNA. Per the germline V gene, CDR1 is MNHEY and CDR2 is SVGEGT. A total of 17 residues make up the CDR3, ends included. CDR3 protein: CASSPPPIGRGTGSCFF.

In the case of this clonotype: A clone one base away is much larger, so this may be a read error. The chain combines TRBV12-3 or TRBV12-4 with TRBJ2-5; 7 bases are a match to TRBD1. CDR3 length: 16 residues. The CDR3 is CASTHGRGQAQETQDF. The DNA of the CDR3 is TGTGCCAGCACACATGGCCGAGGACAGGCACAAGAGACCCAGGACTTC.